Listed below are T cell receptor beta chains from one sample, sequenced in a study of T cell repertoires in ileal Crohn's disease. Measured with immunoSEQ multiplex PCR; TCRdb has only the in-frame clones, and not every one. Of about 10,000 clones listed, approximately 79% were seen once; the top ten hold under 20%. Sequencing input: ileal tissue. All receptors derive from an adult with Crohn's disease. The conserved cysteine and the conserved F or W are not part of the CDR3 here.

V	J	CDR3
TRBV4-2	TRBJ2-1	ASSPDRAVLAGYNEQF
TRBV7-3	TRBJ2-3	ASSQRASGSSDTQY
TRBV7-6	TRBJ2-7	ASSPRAPSGSSYEQY
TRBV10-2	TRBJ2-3	ASDFGGSAGDTQY
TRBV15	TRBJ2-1	ATSREDLAGVGNEQF
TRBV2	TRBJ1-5	ASSEGFLSNQPQH
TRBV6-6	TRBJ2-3	ASKTGQLADTQY
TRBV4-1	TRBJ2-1	ASSQEAVQGAYNEQF
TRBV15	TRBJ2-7	ATSRVLTISYEQY
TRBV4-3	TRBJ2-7	ASSHSTGYEQY
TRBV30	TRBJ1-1	AWSLTDRANTEAF
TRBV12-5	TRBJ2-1	ASGLVFVGDPGLEVYEQF
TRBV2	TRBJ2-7	ASSASWGGERSYEQY
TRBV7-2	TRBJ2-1	ASRLEVLAGDPYNEQF
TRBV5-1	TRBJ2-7	ASSSGTGDAHYEQY
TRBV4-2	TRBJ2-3	ASSQVRDISTDTQY
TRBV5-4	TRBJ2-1	ASSSGSPAIRYEQF
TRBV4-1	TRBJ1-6	ASSPLPSSYNSPLH
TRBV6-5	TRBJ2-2	ASSYSGEAWELF
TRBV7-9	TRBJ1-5	ATSGGDQPQH
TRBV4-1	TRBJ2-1	ASSQEGTGTEQF
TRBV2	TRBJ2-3	ASGTSGFYTDTQY
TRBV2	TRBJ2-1	ASRRAGGGYNEQF
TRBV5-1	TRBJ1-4	ASSSNPTGGSEKLF
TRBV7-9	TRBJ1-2	ASSLETGAIT
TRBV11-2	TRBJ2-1	ASTSGGEQF
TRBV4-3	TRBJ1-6	ASSGQGNSPLH
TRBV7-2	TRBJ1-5	ASSWTVGEPQH
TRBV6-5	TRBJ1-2	ASRPQGGSYGYT
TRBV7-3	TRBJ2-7	ASSLSQGYEQY
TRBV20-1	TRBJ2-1	SARDRDEQF
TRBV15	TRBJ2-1	ATSRVRFGTSGRFGNEQF
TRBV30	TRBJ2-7	ASSFGATAYEQY
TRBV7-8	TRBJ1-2	ASSLGGVDGYT
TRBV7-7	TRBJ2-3	ASSRDFTDTQY
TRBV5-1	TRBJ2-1	ASSAGGPLNEQF
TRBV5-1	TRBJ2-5	ASSQGGYQETQY
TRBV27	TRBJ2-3	ASSLRGTTDTQY
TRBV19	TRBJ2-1	ASSTRPGLAGVDEQF
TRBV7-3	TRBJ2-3	ASSSGHHTSTDTQY
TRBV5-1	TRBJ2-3	ASSLSFTDTQY
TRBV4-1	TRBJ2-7	ASSTGQVPYEQY
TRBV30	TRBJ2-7	AWSGYGYEQY
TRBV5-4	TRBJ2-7	ASSLERGGYEQY
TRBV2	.	ARGSLYSYEQY